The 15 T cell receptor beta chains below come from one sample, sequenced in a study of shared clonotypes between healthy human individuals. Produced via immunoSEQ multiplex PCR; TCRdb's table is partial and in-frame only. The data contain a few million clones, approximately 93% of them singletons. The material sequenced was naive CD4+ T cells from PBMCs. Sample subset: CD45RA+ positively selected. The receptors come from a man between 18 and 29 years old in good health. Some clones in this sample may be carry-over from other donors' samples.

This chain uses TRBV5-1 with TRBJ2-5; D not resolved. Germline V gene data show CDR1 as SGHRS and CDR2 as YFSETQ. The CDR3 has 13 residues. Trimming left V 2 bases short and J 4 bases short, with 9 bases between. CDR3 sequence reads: CASSFRVRETQYF. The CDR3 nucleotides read TGCGCCAGCAGCTTCCGGGTACGAGAGACCCAGTACTTC.

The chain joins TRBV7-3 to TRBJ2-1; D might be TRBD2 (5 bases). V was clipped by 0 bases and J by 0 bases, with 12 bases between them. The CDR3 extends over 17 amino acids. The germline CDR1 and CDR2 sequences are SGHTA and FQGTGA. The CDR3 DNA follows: TGTGCCAGCAGCTTAACAGGGAGTGTGACCTCCTACAATGAGCAGTTCTTC. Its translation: CASSLTGSVTSYNEQFF.

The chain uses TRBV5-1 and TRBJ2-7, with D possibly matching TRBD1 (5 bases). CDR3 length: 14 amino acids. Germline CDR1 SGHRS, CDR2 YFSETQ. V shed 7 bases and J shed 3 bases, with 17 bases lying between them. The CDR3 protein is CASSRATGGYEQYF. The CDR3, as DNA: TGCGCCAGCTCCAGGGCTACAGGTGGCTACGAGCAGTACTTC.

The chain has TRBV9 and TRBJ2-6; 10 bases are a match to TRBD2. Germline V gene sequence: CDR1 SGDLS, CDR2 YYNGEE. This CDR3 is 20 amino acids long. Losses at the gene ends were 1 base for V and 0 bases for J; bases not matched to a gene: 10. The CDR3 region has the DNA TGTGCCAGCAGCGTACGGTGGACTAGCGGAGGGGTCTCTGGGGCCAACGTCCTGACTTTC. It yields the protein CASSVRWTSGGVSGANVLTF.

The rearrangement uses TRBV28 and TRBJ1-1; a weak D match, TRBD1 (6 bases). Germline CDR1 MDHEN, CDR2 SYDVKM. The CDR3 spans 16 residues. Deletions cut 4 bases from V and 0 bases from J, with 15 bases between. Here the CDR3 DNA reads TGTGCCAGCAGTTGGGACCGGGGGGCTCTGAACACTGAAGCTTTCTTT. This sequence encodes CASSWDRGALNTEAFF.

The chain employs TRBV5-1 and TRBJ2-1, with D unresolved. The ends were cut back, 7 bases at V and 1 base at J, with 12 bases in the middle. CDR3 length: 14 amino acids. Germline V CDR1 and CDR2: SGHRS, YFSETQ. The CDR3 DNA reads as TGCGCCAGCCGCGTTGCTGAATCCTACAATGAGCAGTTCTTC. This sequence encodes CASRVAESYNEQFF.

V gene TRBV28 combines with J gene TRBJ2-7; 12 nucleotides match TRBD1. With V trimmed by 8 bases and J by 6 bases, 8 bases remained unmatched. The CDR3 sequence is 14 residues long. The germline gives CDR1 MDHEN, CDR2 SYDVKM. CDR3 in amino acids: CASGTGTGGGEQYF. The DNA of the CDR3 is TGTGCCAGCGGGACCGGGACAGGGGGCGGCGAGCAGTACTTC.

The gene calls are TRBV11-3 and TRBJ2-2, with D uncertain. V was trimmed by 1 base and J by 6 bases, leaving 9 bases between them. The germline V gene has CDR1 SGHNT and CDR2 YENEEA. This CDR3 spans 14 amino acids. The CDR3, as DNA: TGTGCCAGCAGCTTAGGCGTTTACGCCGGGGAGCTGTTTTTT. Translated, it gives CASSLGVYAGELFF.

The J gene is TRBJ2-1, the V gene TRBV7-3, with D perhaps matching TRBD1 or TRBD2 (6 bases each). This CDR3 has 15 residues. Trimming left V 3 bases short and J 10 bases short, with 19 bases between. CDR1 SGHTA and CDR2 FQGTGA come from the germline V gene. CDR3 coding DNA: TGTGCCAGCAGCTTGTCAACCGGGAGTAGGGGGGAGCAGTTCTTC. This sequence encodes CASSLSTGSRGEQFF.

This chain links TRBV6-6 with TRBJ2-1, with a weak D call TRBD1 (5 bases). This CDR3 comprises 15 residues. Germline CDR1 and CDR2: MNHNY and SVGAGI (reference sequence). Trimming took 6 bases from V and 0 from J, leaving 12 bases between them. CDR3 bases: TGTGCCAGCAGGGGGCAGCGCAGCTCCTACAATGAGCAGTTCTTC. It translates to CASRGQRSSYNEQFF.

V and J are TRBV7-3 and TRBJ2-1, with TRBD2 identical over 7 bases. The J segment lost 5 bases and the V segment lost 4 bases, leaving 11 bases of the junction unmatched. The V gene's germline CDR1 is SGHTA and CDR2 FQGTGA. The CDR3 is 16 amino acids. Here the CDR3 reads CASSWHRDYPNNEQFF. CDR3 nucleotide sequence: TGTGCCAGCAGCTGGCACCGGGACTATCCGAACAATGAGCAGTTCTTC.

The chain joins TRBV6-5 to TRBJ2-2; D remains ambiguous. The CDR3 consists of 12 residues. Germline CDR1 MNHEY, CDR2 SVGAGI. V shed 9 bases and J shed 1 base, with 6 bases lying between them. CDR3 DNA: TGTGCCAGTTCGATGAACACCGGGGAGCTGTTTTTT. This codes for CASSMNTGELFF.

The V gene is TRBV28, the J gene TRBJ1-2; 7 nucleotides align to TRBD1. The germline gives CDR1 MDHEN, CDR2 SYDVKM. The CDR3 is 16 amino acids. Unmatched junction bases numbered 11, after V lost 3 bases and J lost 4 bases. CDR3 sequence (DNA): TGTGCCAGCAGTTTCCCTAAACCGACAGGGCCCTATGGCTACACCTTC. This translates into CASSFPKPTGPYGYTF.

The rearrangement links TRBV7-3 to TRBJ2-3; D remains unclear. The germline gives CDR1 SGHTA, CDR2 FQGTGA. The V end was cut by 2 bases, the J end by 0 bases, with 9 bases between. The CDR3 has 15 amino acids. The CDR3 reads CASSLSITSTDTQYF. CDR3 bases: TGTGCCAGCAGCTTATCAATAACTAGCACAGATACGCAGTATTTT. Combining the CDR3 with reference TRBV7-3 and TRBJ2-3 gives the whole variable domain GAGVSQTPSNKVTEKGKYVELRCDPISGHTALYWYRQSLGQGPEFLIYFQGTGAADDSGLPNDRFFAVRPEGSVSTLKIQRTERGDSAVYLCASSLSITSTDTQYFGPGTRLTVL.

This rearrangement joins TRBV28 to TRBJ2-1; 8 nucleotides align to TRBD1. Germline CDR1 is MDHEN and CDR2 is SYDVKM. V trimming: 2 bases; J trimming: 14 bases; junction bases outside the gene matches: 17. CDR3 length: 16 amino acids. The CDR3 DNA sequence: TGTGCCAGCAGTTTAGGCGTCAGGGGGCGGACACCTCCTAAGTTCTTC. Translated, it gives CASSLGVRGRTPPKFF.